This TCR beta chain was documented in a study of beta chain features in type 1 diabetes. Study summary: Healthy donors and patients had similar age, gender and cell yields.

Study-level findings and limits: The study notes PCR might favor shorter templates equally in patients and controls. When Type 1 diabetes patients were examined, their TCRB CDR3s proved moderately but significantly shorter in all four CD4+ subsets.

Trimming removed 0 bases from V and 6 bases from J, with 14 bases in between. Germline CDR1 reads MNHEY; CDR2 reads SMNVEV (reference sequence). This CDR3 contains 15 residues. The entirety of the isolated RNA underwent reverse transcription, so expressed TCRB transcripts were sequenced. Clones were read by immunoSEQ multiplex PCR, and TCRdb kept only the in-frame ones, dropping some. The table has roughly 500,000 clones, roughly 11% seen once. Regarding this clone: Its antigen is still unknown.

Material: naive CD4+ T cells from blood. The chain carries TRBV27 and TRBJ1-1; tentatively, D is TRBD1 (5 bases). The origin of this receptor is a woman aged 18-29 years in good health. CDR3: CASSLSRSRQPEAFF. In nucleotides, the CDR3 is TGTGCCAGCAGTTTATCCCGATCCCGACAGCCTGAAGCTTTCTTT.